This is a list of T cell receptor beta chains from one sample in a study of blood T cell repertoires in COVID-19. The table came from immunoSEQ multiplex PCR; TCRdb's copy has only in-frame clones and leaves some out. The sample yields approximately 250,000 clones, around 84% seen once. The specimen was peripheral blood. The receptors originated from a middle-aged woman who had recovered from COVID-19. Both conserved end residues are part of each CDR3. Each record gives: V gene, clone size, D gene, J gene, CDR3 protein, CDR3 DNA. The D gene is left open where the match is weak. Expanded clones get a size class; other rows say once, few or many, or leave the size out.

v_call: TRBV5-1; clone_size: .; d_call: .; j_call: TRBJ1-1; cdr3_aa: CASSLDIRSGTEAFF; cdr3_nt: TGCGCCAGCAGCTTGGATATCAGGTCCGGCACTGAAGCTTTCTTT
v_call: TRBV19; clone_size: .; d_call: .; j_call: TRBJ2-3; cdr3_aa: CASSIIDSRTDTQYF; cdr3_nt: TGTGCCAGTAGTATTATTGACTCCCGCACAGATACGCAGTATTTT
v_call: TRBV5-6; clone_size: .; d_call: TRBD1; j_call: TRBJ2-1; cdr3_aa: CASSLGTGSSYNEQFF; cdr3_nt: TGTGCCAGCAGCTTGGGGACAGGGAGCTCCTACAATGAGCAGTTCTTC
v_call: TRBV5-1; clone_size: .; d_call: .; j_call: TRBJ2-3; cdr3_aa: CASSPPRLGGPGVDTQYF; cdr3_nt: TGCGCCAGCAGCCCCCCGAGACTCGGAGGGCCCGGGGTAGATACGCAGTATTTT
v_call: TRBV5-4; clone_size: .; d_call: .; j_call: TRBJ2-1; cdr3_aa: CASSSGLSNNEQFF; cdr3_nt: TGTGCCAGCAGCTCCGGACTAAGCAACAATGAGCAGTTCTTC
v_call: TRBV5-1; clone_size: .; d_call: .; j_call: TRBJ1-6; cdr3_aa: CASSSSGVSINSPLHF; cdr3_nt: TGCGCCAGCAGCTCCTCCGGGGTATCGATTAATTCACCCCTCCACTTT
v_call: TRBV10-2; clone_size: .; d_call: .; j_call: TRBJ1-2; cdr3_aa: CASSGRPGTVNYGYTF; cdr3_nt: TGCGCCAGCAGCGGGAGGCCCGGGACGGTGAACTATGGCTACACCTTC
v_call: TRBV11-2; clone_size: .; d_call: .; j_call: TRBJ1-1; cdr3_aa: CASSSGGSSKAFF; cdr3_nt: TGTGCCAGCAGCTCTGGGGGCTCCTCGAAAGCTTTCTTT
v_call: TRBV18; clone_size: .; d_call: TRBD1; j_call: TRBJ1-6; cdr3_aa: CASSPGQGVNSPLHF; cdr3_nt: TGTGCCAGCTCCCCAGGACAGGGAGTAAATTCACCCCTCCACTTT
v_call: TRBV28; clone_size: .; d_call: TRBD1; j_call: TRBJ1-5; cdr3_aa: CASIRGREQPQHF; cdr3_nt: TGTGCCAGCATTAGGGGGCGCGAACAGCCCCAGCATTTT
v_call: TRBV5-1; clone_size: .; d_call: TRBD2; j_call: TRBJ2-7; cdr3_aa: CASSFGSQLTSEPYEQYF; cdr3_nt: TGCGCCAGCAGCTTTGGAAGCCAACTGACTAGCGAACCCTACGAGCAGTACTTC
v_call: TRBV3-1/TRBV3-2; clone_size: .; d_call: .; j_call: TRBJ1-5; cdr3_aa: CASSHTDQPQHF; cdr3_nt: TGTGCCAGCAGCCACACAGATCAGCCCCAGCATTTT
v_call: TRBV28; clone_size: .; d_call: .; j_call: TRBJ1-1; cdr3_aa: CASQTPNTEAFF; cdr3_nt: TGTGCCAGCCAAACACCGAACACTGAAGCTTTCTTT
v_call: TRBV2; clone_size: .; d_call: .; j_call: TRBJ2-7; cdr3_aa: CASSDSGRGSYEQYF; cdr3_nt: TGTGCCAGCAGTGACTCGGGCAGGGGTTCCTACGAGCAGTACTTC
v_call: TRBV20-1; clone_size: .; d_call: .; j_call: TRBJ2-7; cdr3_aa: CSASFRERRGGGPYEQYF; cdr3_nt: TGCAGTGCTAGTTTTAGGGAGAGGAGGGGAGGTGGGCCCTACGAGCAGTACTTC
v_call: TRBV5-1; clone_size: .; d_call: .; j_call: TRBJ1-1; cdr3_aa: CASSLGQLMNTEAFF; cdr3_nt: TGCGCCAGCAGCCTAGGACAGCTGATGAACACTGAAGCTTTCTTT
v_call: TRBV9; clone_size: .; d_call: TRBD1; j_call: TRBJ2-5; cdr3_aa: CASSSTGAGETQYF; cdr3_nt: TGTGCCAGCAGTTCAACAGGGGCCGGGGAGACCCAGTACTTC
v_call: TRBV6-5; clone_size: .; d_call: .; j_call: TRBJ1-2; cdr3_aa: CASSRGEANYGYTF; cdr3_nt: TGTGCCAGCAGTCGGGGGGAAGCTAACTATGGCTACACCTTC
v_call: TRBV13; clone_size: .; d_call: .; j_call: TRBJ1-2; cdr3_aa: CASSLVSGKSGYTF; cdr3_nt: TGTGCCAGCAGCTTAGTGTCGGGGAAGTCAGGCTACACCTTC
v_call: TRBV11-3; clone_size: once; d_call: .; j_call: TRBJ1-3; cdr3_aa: CASSTGQGNTIYF; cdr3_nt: TGTGCCAGCAGCACAGGACAGGGAAACACCATATATTTT
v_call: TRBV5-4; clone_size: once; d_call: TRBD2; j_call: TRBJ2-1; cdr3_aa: CASSSLSGDSYNEQFF; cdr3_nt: TGTGCCAGCAGCTCACTTAGCGGGGACTCCTACAATGAGCAGTTCTTC
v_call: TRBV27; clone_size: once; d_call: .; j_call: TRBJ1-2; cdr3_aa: CASSPIGANYGYTF; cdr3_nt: TGTGCCAGCAGTCCGATCGGAGCTAACTATGGCTACACCTTC